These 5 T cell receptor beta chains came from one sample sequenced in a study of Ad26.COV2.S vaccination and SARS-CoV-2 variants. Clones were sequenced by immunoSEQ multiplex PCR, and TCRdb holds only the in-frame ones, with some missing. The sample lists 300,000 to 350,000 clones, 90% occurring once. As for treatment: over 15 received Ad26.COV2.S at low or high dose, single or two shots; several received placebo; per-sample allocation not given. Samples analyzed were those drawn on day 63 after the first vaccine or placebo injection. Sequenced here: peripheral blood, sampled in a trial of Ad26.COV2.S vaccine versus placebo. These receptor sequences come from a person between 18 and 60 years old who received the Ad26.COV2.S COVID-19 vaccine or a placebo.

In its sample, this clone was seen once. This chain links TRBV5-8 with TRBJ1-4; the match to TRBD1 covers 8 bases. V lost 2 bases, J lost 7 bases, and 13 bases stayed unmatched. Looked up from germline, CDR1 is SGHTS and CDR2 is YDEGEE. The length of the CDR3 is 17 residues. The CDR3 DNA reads TGTGCCAGCAGCTTCACCGGGACAGGAAATTCCCTTGAAAAACTGTTTTTT. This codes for CASSFTGTGNSLEKLFF.

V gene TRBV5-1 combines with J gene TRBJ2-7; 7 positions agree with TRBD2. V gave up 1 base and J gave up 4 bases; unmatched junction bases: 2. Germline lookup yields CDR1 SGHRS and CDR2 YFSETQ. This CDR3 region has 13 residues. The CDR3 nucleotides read TGCGCCAGCAGCTTGAGGGAGGGATACGAGCAGTACTTC. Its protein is CASSLREGYEQYF.

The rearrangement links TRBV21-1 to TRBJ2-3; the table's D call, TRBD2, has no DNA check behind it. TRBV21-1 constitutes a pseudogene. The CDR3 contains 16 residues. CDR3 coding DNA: TGTGCCAGCAGTAGCAGGATTAGCGGGAGGGCAGATACGCAGTATTTT. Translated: CASSSRISGRADTQYF.

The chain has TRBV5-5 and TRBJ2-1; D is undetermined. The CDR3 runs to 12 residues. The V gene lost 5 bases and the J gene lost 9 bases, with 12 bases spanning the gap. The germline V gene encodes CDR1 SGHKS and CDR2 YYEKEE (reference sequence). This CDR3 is CASSYGVAEQFF. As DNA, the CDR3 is TGTGCCAGCAGTTATGGCGTGGCTGAGCAGTTCTTC.

This CDR3 reads CAWGQGSTEAFF. CDR3 coding DNA: TGTGCCTGGGGGCAGGGAAGCACTGAAGCTTTCTTT. The V gene is TRBV30, the J gene TRBJ1-1; perhaps TRBD1 as D (5 bases). The germline gives CDR1 GTSNPN, CDR2 SVGIG (reference sequence). The CDR3 contains 12 residues. The V gene lost 5 bases and the J gene lost 4 bases, with 11 bases spanning the gap.